These T cell receptor beta chains were read from a single sample in a study of OX40 agonist ivuxolimab in advanced cancers. Clones were read by immunoSEQ multiplex PCR, and TCRdb kept only the in-frame ones, dropping some. The sample has roughly 23,000 clones, 75% to 85% seen once. Sequencing was performed on CD4+ or CD8+ T cells sorted from blood, taken in a trial of the OX40 agonist ivuxolimab. These receptors came from an adult with an advanced solid tumor such as melanoma, head and neck, liver or kidney cancer. Each CDR3 is given with its conserved first and last residue. The D gene is left open where the match is weak. Clone size is shown for a subset of rows, as once, few, many or a class of expanded clone.

clone_size: NA
v_call: TRBV15
j_call: TRBJ1-5
d_call: NA
cdr3_aa: CATSREGSGQPQHF
cdr3_nt: TGTGCCACCAGCAGAGAAGGTTCCGGTCAGCCCCAGCATTTT

clone_size: NA
v_call: TRBV6-9
j_call: TRBJ2-1
d_call: NA
cdr3_aa: CASSPRRAYNEQFF
cdr3_nt: TGTGCCAGCAGTCCCCGGCGGGCCTACAATGAGCAGTTCTTC

clone_size: NA
v_call: TRBV7-9
j_call: TRBJ2-5
d_call: TRBD2
cdr3_aa: CASSREGSETQYF
cdr3_nt: TGTGCCAGCAGCCGGGAGGGTTCTGAGACCCAGTACTTC

clone_size: NA
v_call: TRBV4-1
j_call: TRBJ2-2
d_call: NA
cdr3_aa: CASSQDTTVVATGELFF
cdr3_nt: TGCGCCAGCAGCCAAGATACGACAGTAGTTGCGACCGGGGAGCTGTTTTTT

clone_size: NA
v_call: TRBV4-1
j_call: TRBJ2-7
d_call: TRBD1
cdr3_aa: CASSQVPFDRDDYEQYF
cdr3_nt: TGCGCCAGCAGCCAAGTTCCCTTTGACAGGGACGATTACGAGCAGTACTTC

clone_size: NA
v_call: TRBV25-1
j_call: TRBJ1-1
d_call: NA
cdr3_aa: CASSDQQGSTEAFF
cdr3_nt: TGTGCCAGCAGTGATCAACAGGGTTCCACTGAAGCTTTCTTT

clone_size: NA
v_call: TRBV29-1
j_call: TRBJ2-2
d_call: NA
cdr3_aa: CSVEIPRGRGNTGELFF
cdr3_nt: TGCAGCGTTGAGATTCCTAGGGGTAGGGGGAACACCGGGGAGCTGTTTTTT

clone_size: NA
v_call: TRBV29-1
j_call: TRBJ2-5
d_call: NA
cdr3_aa: CSVDDSQETQYF
cdr3_nt: TGCAGCGTTGATGACAGCCAAGAGACCCAGTACTTC

clone_size: NA
v_call: TRBV5-4
j_call: TRBJ2-1
d_call: TRBD2
cdr3_aa: CASSGGLAGKGEQFF
cdr3_nt: TGTGCCAGCAGCGGAGGACTAGCGGGAAAGGGCGAGCAGTTCTTC

clone_size: few
v_call: TRBV5-1
j_call: TRBJ2-3
d_call: TRBD2
cdr3_aa: CASLSGGAGDTQYF
cdr3_nt: TGCGCCAGCTTGAGCGGGGGGGCAGGTGATACGCAGTATTTT

clone_size: NA
v_call: TRBV5-1
j_call: TRBJ1-4
d_call: NA
cdr3_aa: CASSPGGVEKLFF
cdr3_nt: TGCGCCAGCAGCCCGGGAGGGGTAGAAAAACTGTTTTTT

clone_size: medium-sized
v_call: TRBV29-1
j_call: TRBJ1-1
d_call: TRBD1
cdr3_aa: CSVSTGEGTEAFF
cdr3_nt: TGCAGCGTGTCCACAGGGGAGGGCACTGAAGCTTTCTTT

clone_size: NA
v_call: TRBV7-9
j_call: TRBJ1-4
d_call: NA
cdr3_aa: CASSYVPNEKLFF
cdr3_nt: TGTGCCAGCAGCTACGTGCCTAATGAAAAACTGTTTTTT

clone_size: once
v_call: TRBV30
j_call: TRBJ2-7
d_call: NA
cdr3_aa: CAWSGQGGPYEQYF
cdr3_nt: TGTGCCTGGAGTGGACAGGGAGGTCCCTACGAGCAGTACTTC

clone_size: NA
v_call: TRBV27
j_call: TRBJ1-4
d_call: NA
cdr3_aa: CASSLWPNEKLFF
cdr3_nt: TGTGCCAGCAGTTTATGGCCTAATGAAAAACTGTTTTTT

clone_size: few
v_call: TRBV4-1
j_call: TRBJ1-2
d_call: NA
cdr3_aa: CASSQVPGEDYGYTF
cdr3_nt: TGCGCCAGCAGCCAAGTCCCAGGGGAGGACTATGGCTACACCTTC

clone_size: NA
v_call: TRBV2
j_call: TRBJ2-1
d_call: NA
cdr3_aa: CASRVLRTRDEQFF
cdr3_nt: TGTGCCAGCAGGGTTTTAAGGACCCGAGATGAGCAGTTCTTC

clone_size: few
v_call: TRBV4-1
j_call: TRBJ2-7
d_call: NA
cdr3_aa: CASSQVLTGSEQYF
cdr3_nt: TGCGCCAGCAGCCAAGTTCTCACTGGGTCTGAGCAGTACTTC

clone_size: NA
v_call: TRBV7-8
j_call: TRBJ1-5
d_call: NA
cdr3_aa: CASSRAGSSNQPQHF
cdr3_nt: TGTGCCAGCAGCCGGGCGGGGTCAAGCAATCAGCCCCAGCATTTT

clone_size: NA
v_call: TRBV6-5
j_call: TRBJ1-5
d_call: NA
cdr3_aa: CASSLSDDQPQHF
cdr3_nt: TGTGCCAGCAGTTTATCAGACGATCAGCCCCAGCATTTT

clone_size: NA
v_call: TRBV2
j_call: TRBJ2-7
d_call: NA
cdr3_aa: CASVPEGSEQYF
cdr3_nt: TGTGCCAGCGTGCCGGAAGGGTCTGAGCAGTACTTC

clone_size: NA
v_call: TRBV14
j_call: TRBJ1-2
d_call: NA
cdr3_aa: CASSQPGWVSASF
cdr3_nt: TGTGCCAGCAGCCAACCAGGGTGGGTTTCAGCCAGCTTC

clone_size: NA
v_call: TRBV9
j_call: TRBJ2-1
d_call: TRBD2
cdr3_aa: CASSQLAGGYNEQFF
cdr3_nt: TGTGCCAGCAGCCAGCTAGCGGGGGGCTACAATGAGCAGTTCTTC

clone_size: NA
v_call: TRBV19
j_call: TRBJ2-3
d_call: TRBD2
cdr3_aa: CASSIASGRVADTQYF
cdr3_nt: TGTGCCAGTAGTATCGCCAGCGGGAGGGTCGCAGATACGCAGTATTTT

clone_size: NA
v_call: TRBV4-1
j_call: TRBJ2-3
d_call: NA
cdr3_aa: CASSLLFSDHTDTQYF
cdr3_nt: TGCGCCAGCAGCCTACTCTTTAGCGACCACACAGATACGCAGTATTTT

clone_size: NA
v_call: TRBV5-5
j_call: TRBJ1-1
d_call: NA
cdr3_aa: CASSLVLMNTEAFF
cdr3_nt: TGTGCCAGCAGCTTGGTACTGATGAACACTGAAGCTTTCTTT

clone_size: once
v_call: TRBV6-5
j_call: TRBJ2-2
d_call: NA
cdr3_aa: CASSYSRGGGSGELFF
cdr3_nt: TGTGCCAGCAGTTACTCCCGTGGGGGTGGGTCCGGGGAGCTGTTTTTT

clone_size: NA
v_call: TRBV7-9
j_call: TRBJ2-7
d_call: NA
cdr3_aa: CASSGGIGSYEQYF
cdr3_nt: TGTGCCAGCAGCGGGGGGATCGGAAGCTACGAGCAGTACTTC

clone_size: NA
v_call: TRBV28
j_call: TRBJ1-5
d_call: NA
cdr3_aa: CASSGRAQHF
cdr3_nt: TGTGCCAGCAGTGGCAGGGCCCAGCATTTT

clone_size: NA
v_call: TRBV12-5
j_call: TRBJ2-1
d_call: NA
cdr3_aa: CASGQGPGATGQFF
cdr3_nt: TGTGCTAGTGGCCAGGGCCCGGGGGCGACGGGCCAGTTCTTC

clone_size: NA
v_call: TRBV14
j_call: TRBJ1-4
d_call: TRBD1
cdr3_aa: CASSPVDRGRYEKLFF
cdr3_nt: TGTGCCAGCAGCCCCGTTGACAGGGGGCGGTATGAAAAACTGTTTTTT

clone_size: NA
v_call: TRBV9
j_call: TRBJ1-1
d_call: TRBD1
cdr3_aa: CASSVGGGLSGAFF
cdr3_nt: TGTGCCAGCAGCGTAGGAGGGGGCTTATCAGGAGCTTTCTTT

clone_size: NA
v_call: TRBV9
j_call: TRBJ2-7
d_call: TRBD2
cdr3_aa: CASSATSGSQYEQYF
cdr3_nt: TGTGCCAGCAGCGCGACTAGCGGGAGTCAATACGAGCAGTACTTC

clone_size: NA
v_call: TRBV13
j_call: TRBJ1-3
d_call: NA
cdr3_aa: CASSLGLGGYGLGGNTIYF
cdr3_nt: TGTGCCAGCAGCTTAGGCCTCGGGGGGTATGGTTTAGGTGGAAACACCATATATTTT

clone_size: once
v_call: TRBV5-4
j_call: TRBJ2-7
d_call: NA
cdr3_aa: CASSGPGSPLGEQYF
cdr3_nt: TGTGCCAGCAGCGGCCCCGGCAGCCCTCTGGGGGAGCAGTACTTC

clone_size: NA
v_call: TRBV12-5
j_call: TRBJ2-1
d_call: NA
cdr3_aa: CASGLRLNEQFF
cdr3_nt: TGTGCTAGTGGTTTGAGACTAAATGAGCAGTTCTTC

clone_size: NA
v_call: TRBV7-9
j_call: TRBJ1-4
d_call: TRBD1
cdr3_aa: CASSWTGGQEKLFF
cdr3_nt: TGTGCCAGCAGCTGGACAGGGGGCCAGGAAAAACTGTTTTTT

clone_size: NA
v_call: TRBV7-3
j_call: TRBJ1-1
d_call: NA
cdr3_aa: CASRRGPGNTEAFF
cdr3_nt: TGTGCCAGCAGGAGGGGTCCGGGGAACACTGAAGCTTTCTTT